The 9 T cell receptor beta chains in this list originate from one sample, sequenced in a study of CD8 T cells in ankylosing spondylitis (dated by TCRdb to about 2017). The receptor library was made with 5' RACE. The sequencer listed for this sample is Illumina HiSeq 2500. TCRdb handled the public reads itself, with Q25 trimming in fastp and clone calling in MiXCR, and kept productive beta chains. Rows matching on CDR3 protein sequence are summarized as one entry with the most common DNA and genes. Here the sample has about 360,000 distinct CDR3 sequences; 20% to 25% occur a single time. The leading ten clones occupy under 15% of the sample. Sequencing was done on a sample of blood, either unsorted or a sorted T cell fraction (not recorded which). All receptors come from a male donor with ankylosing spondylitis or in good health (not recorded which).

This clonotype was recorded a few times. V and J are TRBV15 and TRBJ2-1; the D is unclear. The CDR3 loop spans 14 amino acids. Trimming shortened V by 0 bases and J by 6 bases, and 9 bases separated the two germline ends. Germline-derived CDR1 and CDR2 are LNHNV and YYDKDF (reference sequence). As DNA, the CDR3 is TGTGCCACCAGCAGAGATCGGGTAGTCAATGAGCAGTTCTTC. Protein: CATSRDRVVNEQFF.

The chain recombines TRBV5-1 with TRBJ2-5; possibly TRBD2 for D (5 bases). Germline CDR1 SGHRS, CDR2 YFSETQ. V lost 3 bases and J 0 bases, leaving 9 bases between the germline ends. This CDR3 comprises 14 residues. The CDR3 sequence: CASSSGFDQETQYF. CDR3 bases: TGCGCCAGCAGCTCGGGATTTGACCAAGAGACCCAGTACTTC.

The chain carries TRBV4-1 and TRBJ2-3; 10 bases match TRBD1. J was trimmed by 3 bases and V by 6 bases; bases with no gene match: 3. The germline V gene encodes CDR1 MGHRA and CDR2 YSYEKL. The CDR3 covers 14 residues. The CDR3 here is CASRGQGMTDTQYF. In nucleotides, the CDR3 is TGCGCCAGCAGGGGACAGGGGATGACAGATACGCAGTATTTT.

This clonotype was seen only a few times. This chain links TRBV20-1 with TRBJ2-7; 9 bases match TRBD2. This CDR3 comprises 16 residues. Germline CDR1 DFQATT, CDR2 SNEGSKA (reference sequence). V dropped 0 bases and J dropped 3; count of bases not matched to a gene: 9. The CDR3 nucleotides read TGCAGTGCTAGAGATCTTGAGCGGGGGGCCGTCTACGAGCAGTACTTC. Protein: CSARDLERGAVYEQYF.

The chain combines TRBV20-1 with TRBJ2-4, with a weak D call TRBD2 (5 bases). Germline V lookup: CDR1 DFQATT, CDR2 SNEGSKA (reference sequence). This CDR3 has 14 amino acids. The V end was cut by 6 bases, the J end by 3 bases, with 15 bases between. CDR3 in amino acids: CSANSHRDKNIQYF. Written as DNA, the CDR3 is TGCAGTGCCAACTCTCACCGGGACAAAAACATTCAGTACTTC.

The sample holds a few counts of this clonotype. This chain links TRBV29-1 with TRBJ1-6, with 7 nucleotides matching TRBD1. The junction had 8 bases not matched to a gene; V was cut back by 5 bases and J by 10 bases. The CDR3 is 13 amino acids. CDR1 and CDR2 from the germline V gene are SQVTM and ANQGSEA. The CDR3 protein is CSVRDRARSPLHF. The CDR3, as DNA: TGCAGCGTTCGAGACAGGGCTCGGTCACCCCTCCACTTT.

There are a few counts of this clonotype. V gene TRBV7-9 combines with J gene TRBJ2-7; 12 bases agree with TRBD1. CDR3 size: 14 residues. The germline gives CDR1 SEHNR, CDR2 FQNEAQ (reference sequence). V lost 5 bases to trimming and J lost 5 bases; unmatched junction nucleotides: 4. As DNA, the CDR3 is TGTGCCAGCAGCCTGGGACAGGGGGCCGACGAGCAGTACTTC. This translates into CASSLGQGADEQYF.

The CDR3: CAIGTSGGGGGDTQYF. Here the CDR3 DNA reads TGTGCCATCGGAACTAGCGGAGGAGGGGGGGGAGATACGCAGTATTTT. This rearrangement joins TRBV10-3 to TRBJ2-3; 8 bases fit TRBD2. Germline trimming cut 8 bases from V and 5 bases from J; bases unmatched to any gene: 15. The CDR3 runs to 16 residues. CDR1 ENHRY and CDR2 SYGVKD come from the germline V gene.

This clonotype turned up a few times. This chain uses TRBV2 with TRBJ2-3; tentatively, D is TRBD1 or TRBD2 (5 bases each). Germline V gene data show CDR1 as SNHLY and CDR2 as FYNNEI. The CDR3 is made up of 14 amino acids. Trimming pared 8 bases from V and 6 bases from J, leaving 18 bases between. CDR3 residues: CASRETGRPDTQYF. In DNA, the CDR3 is TGTGCCAGCCGCGAAACGGGACGTCCGGATACGCAGTATTTT.